A selection of T cell receptor beta chains follows, all from one sample in a study of T cells after yellow fever vaccination. TCRdb re-derived calls from the 5' RACE reads in MiXCR, one entry per CDR3 protein. The table has some 220,000 distinct CDR3 sequences, 3% to 3.5% seen once. The material sequenced was CD4+ T cells sorted from PBMCs, taken 10 days after the yellow fever booster vaccination. These receptors came from a man in his late teens or twenties who received the YFV17D yellow fever vaccine. The CDR3 runs from the conserved cysteine through the conserved F or W. D genes are given only for firm matches. Expanded clones are given a class, and other clones once, few, many or no size at all.

V gene	J gene	clone size	D gene	CDR3 DNA	CDR3 protein
TRBV7-2	TRBJ2-7	-	-	TGTGCCAGCAGCCGAGGACAGACTAGCTACGAGCAGTACTTC	CASSRGQTSYEQYF
TRBV4-3	TRBJ1-2	many	-	TGCGCCAGCAGCCCCGCGCCTGGCTATGGCTACACCTTC	CASSPAPGYGYTF
TRBV4-1	TRBJ1-6	many	-	TGCGCCAGCAGCCAAGACGGGACACGGGCAGTCCACTTT	CASSQDGTRAVHF
TRBV5-1	TRBJ2-3	many	-	TGCGCCAGCAGCTTGGATGACAGGAGCACAGATACGCAGTATTTT	CASSLDDRSTDTQYF
TRBV7-9	TRBJ1-4	-	-	TGTGCCAGCAGCCTCGGGGCGTGGGATGAAAAACTGTTTTTT	CASSLGAWDEKLFF
TRBV29-1	TRBJ1-1	-	-	TGCAGCGTTCAGGGTACCACTGAAGCTTTCTTT	CSVQGTTEAFF
TRBV7-6	TRBJ2-7	-	-	TGTGCCAGCAGTCCCGGACCGGGAGCGGTCTACGAGCAGTACTTC	CASSPGPGAVYEQYF
TRBV7-3	TRBJ2-1	-	TRBD2	TGTGCCAGCAGCGTCGGACTAGCTCACAATGAGCAGTTCTTC	CASSVGLAHNEQFF
TRBV5-1	TRBJ2-3	few	TRBD2	TGCGCCAGCTTACGGAGCGGGGTCGGCACAGATACGCAGTATTTT	CASLRSGVGTDTQYF
TRBV6-2/TRBV6-3	TRBJ2-2	many	-	TGTGCCAGCAGTCCCTACCGGGATGCCACCGGGGAGCTGTTTTTT	CASSPYRDATGELFF
TRBV7-3	TRBJ2-3	many	-	TGTGCCAGCAGCTTGACCCGGGACAGCACAGATACGCAGTATTTT	CASSLTRDSTDTQYF
TRBV7-2	TRBJ2-3	-	-	TGTGCCAGCAGCTCGACCTTCACAGATACGCAGTATTTT	CASSSTFTDTQYF
TRBV7-7	TRBJ2-2	-	TRBD2	TGTGCTAGCAGCCCGGCGACTAGCGGGGGGCCCGGGCGAACCGGGGAGCTGTTTTTT	CASSPATSGGPGRTGELFF
TRBV9	TRBJ2-3	few	TRBD2	TGTGCCAGCAGCGTAGATACTAGCGGGGGCCGGGATACGCAGTATTTT	CASSVDTSGGRDTQYF
TRBV5-4	TRBJ1-1	-	-	TGTGCCAGCAGCTCCCGGGCCCATGAGGACACTGAAGCTTTCTTT	CASSSRAHEDTEAFF
TRBV4-3	TRBJ1-1	few	-	TGCGCCAGCAGCCAAGATGCCCCCAGAGGGGTTATGAACACTGAAGCTTTCTTT	CASSQDAPRGVMNTEAFF
TRBV7-9	TRBJ1-3	many	-	TGTGCCAGCAGCGCAGGGGACTCTGGAAACACCATATATTTT	CASSAGDSGNTIYF
TRBV20-1	TRBJ1-1	-	-	TGCAGTGCTAGAGGGCCGATCACTGAAGCTTTCTTT	CSARGPITEAFF
TRBV12-3/TRBV12-4	TRBJ1-5	-	-	TGTGCCAGCGGCAGGGGTGGCAATCAGCCCCAGCATTTT	CASGRGGNQPQHF
TRBV11-2	TRBJ1-6	-	-	TGTGCCAGCAGCTTAGAGGGAGAATATAATTCACCCCTCCACTTT	CASSLEGEYNSPLHF
TRBV20-1	TRBJ1-1	many	-	TGCAGTGCCGACAACCGGGAATCTGAAGCTTTCTTT	CSADNRESEAFF
TRBV5-1	TRBJ1-3	many	-	TGCGCCAGCAGCTTGGGGCCGTCGGAGGTGATCGGAAACACCATATATTTT	CASSLGPSEVIGNTIYF
TRBV6-5	TRBJ1-1	few	-	TGTGCCAGCAGTTATCGACAGAGCACTGAAGCTTTCTTT	CASSYRQSTEAFF
TRBV7-9	TRBJ2-7	few	-	TGTGCCAGCAGCTTATTACCGACCGAGCAGTACTTC	CASSLLPTEQYF
TRBV19	TRBJ2-7	many	-	TGTGCCAGTAGTATCGGTTGGGGGGCGAGCCACGAGCAGTACTTC	CASSIGWGASHEQYF
TRBV5-1	TRBJ1-1	-	-	TGCGCCAGCAGCTCCGCGGACAGGAACACTGAAGCTTTCTTT	CASSSADRNTEAFF
TRBV10-2	TRBJ1-6	-	TRBD1	TGCGCCAGCAGTGATAGGACAGGGAATTCACCCCTCCACTTT	CASSDRTGNSPLHF
TRBV11-1	TRBJ2-6	few	-	TGTGCCAGCAGCCGCGCCCCTGGGGCCAACGTCCTGACTTTC	CASSRAPGANVLTF
TRBV7-8	TRBJ2-1	many	TRBD1	TGTGCCAGCAGCCCCACAGGGGTGGGCAATGAGCAGTTCTTC	CASSPTGVGNEQFF
TRBV7-2	TRBJ2-3	many	-	TGTGCCAGCAGCCAAGCATTGGGCACAGATACGCAGTATTTT	CASSQALGTDTQYF
TRBV20-1	TRBJ2-1	few	-	TGCAGTGCGGGAAGGGCCCCACGCGAGCAGTTCTTC	CSAGRAPREQFF
TRBV7-2	TRBJ2-6	many	-	TGTGCCAGCAGCTTAGCGTATTTGAGGTCTGGGGCCAACGTCCTGACTTTC	CASSLAYLRSGANVLTF
TRBV9	TRBJ1-3	many	-	TGTGCCAGCAGCGTAGACCCTGCGGCGAGGGGAAACACCATATATTTT	CASSVDPAARGNTIYF
TRBV24-1	TRBJ2-1	many	TRBD2	TGTGCCACCAGTGACCCTGGACTAGCGGCGAGCAATGAGCAGTTCTTC	CATSDPGLAASNEQFF
TRBV20-1	TRBJ2-1	-	-	TGCAGTGCGCCGACTAGGACCTCAAGCAATGAGCAGTTCTTC	CSAPTRTSSNEQFF
TRBV10-3	TRBJ1-2	many	-	TGTGCCATCAGTGAGTCCGGAATCAGACAGAAGAGTAACTATGGCTACACCTTC	CAISESGIRQKSNYGYTF
TRBV7-2	TRBJ1-1	many	-	TGTGCCAGCAGCCCGTTTCTGGCGAACACTGAAGCTTTCTTT	CASSPFLANTEAFF
TRBV4-1	TRBJ2-2	many	-	TGCGCCAGCAGCCAAACCCCTGGGGCGTACACCGGGGAGCTGTTTTTT	CASSQTPGAYTGELFF
TRBV5-6	TRBJ1-6	many	-	TGTGCCAGCAGCTTGGGTCTTGGGGGTTCACCCCTCCACTTT	CASSLGLGGSPLHF
TRBV27	TRBJ2-1	many	TRBD2	TGTGCCAGCAGATCCGCAGGGACTAGCGGGTTAATTGAGCAGTTCTTC	CASRSAGTSGLIEQFF
TRBV9	TRBJ1-2	-	-	TGTGCCAGCAGCCCCGGGGACGGACCCTATGGCTACACCTTC	CASSPGDGPYGYTF
TRBV5-6	TRBJ1-1	-	-	TGTGCCAGCAGGGAAATGGGGGGGCCACTGAACACTGAAGCTTTCTTT	CASREMGGPLNTEAFF
TRBV5-1	TRBJ2-1	-	TRBD1	TGCGCCAGCAGCCGGGGACAGGCACAATTCAATGAGCAGTTCTTC	CASSRGQAQFNEQFF
TRBV12-3/TRBV12-4	TRBJ2-1	-	TRBD1	TGTGCCAGCAGTCGGATGGACAGGATCAATGAGCAGTTCTTC	CASSRMDRINEQFF
TRBV5-4	TRBJ2-3	many	TRBD1	TGTGCCAGCAGCTTGGACGACAGGGGGCTATATTTT	CASSLDDRGLYF
TRBV7-2	TRBJ2-7	-	-	TGTGCCAGCAGCTTAGGACTAGAACACGAGCAGTACTTC	CASSLGLEHEQYF